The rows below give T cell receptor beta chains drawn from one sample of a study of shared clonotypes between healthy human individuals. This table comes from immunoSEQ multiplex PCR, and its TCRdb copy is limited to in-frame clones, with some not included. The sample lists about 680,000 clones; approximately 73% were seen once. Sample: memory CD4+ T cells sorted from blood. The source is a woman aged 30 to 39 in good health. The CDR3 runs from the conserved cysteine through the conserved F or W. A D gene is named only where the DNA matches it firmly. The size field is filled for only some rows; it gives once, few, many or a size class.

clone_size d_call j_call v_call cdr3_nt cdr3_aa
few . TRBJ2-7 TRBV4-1 TGCGCCAGCAGCCAAGAAGCGGTCAGGGTGCGCGAGCAGTACTTC CASSQEAVRVREQYF
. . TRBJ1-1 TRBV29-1 TGCAGCGTTGCGGGCCCAATGAACACTGAAGCTTTCTTT CSVAGPMNTEAFF
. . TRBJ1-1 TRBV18 TGTGCCAGCTCACCATTGCAATCGGGAGGGGACACTGAAGCTTTCTTT CASSPLQSGGDTEAFF
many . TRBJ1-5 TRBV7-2 TGTGCCAGCAGCCCCCCAGGGAGCAATCAGCCCCAGCATTTT CASSPPGSNQPQHF
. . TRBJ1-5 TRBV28 TGTGCCAGCAGTCCCATCCCCTTTAGTACAGCGACGTATGGAAATCAGCCCCAGCATTTT CASSPIPFSTATYGNQPQHF
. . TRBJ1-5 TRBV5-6 TGTGCCAGCAGCTGGGGGGGGCTTGTCAATCAGCCCCAGCATTTT CASSWGGLVNQPQHF
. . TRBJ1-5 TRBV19 TGTGCCAGTAGGTGGGGGACGAGCCGCAATCAGCCCCAGCATTTT CASRWGTSRNQPQHF
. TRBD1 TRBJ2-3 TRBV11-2 TGTGCCAGCAGCCCATCGAGGGACAGGGCATGGGATACGCAGTATTTT CASSPSRDRAWDTQYF
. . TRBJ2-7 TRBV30 TGTGCCTGGACTGGCAGGTCCTCCTACGAGCAGTACTTC CAWTGRSSYEQYF
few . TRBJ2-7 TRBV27 TGTGCCAGCGTGGGCCCCTACGAGCAGTACTTC CASVGPYEQYF
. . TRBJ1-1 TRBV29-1 TGCAGCGTTTGGCGCACTGAAGCTTTCTTT CSVWRTEAFF
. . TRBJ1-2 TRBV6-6 TGTGCCAGCAGTTCTGAGGGCAGCAGCTATGGCTACACCTTC CASSSEGSSYGYTF
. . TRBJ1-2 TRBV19 TGTGCCAGTAGAGGTCAGGGAAACTATGGCTACACCTTC CASRGQGNYGYTF
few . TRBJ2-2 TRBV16 TGTGCCAGCAGCCTCGACTCAAACACCGGGGAGCTGTTTTTT CASSLDSNTGELFF
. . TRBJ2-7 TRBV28 TGTGCCAGCAGCTCCTCTGGGGGCGGAACCTACGAGCAGTACTTC CASSSSGGGTYEQYF
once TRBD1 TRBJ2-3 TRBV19 TGTGCCAGTAGTAGGGGACAGGAACGGACGCAGTATTTT CASSRGQERTQYF
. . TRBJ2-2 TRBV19 TGTGCCAGTAGTTCGCTCACCGGGGAGCTGTTTTTT CASSSLTGELFF
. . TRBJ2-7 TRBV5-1 TGCGCCAGCAGCTTGCTGGAGCTCTCGTCCGAGCAGTACTTC CASSLLELSSEQYF
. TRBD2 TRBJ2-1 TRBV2 TGTGCCACCAACCTACTAGCGGGAGTTCGAAATGAGCAGTTCTTC CATNLLAGVRNEQFF
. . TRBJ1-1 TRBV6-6 TGTGCCACCGTGGATACAGGGAACACTGAAGCTTTCTTT CATVDTGNTEAFF
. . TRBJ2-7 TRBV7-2 TGTGCCAGCAGCTTAAACTGGGACCTCTCCTACGAGCAGTACTTC CASSLNWDLSYEQYF
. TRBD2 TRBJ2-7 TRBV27 TGTGCCAGCAGTCAAACTAGCGGGGTGCCCTACGAGCAGTACTTC CASSQTSGVPYEQYF
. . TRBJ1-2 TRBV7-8 TGTGCCAGCAGCTTAGCGCTAGGGGTCAACTATGGCTACACCTTC CASSLALGVNYGYTF
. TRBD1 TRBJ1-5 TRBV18 TGTGCCAGCTCACCACCGGCACAGGGGATTCAGCCCCAGCATTTT CASSPPAQGIQPQHF
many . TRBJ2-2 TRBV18 TGTGCCAGCTCACCACTGCTTCAGTCAGGGGACACCGGGGAGCTGTTTTTT CASSPLLQSGDTGELFF
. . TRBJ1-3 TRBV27 TGTGCCAGCAGTTCCCTTGGGACCCGCACTGGAAACACCATATATTTT CASSSLGTRTGNTIYF
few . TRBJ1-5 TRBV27 TGTGCCAGCAGCCGGACGAGCCGGGAGCCCCAGCATTTT CASSRTSREPQHF
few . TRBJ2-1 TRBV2 TGTGCCAGCAGTGTAGCGAATGAGCAGTTCTTC CASSVANEQFF
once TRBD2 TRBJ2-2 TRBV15 TGTGCCACCAGCAGAGTGGAGCGGGATGCCGGGGAGCTGTTTTTT CATSRVERDAGELFF
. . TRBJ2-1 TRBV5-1 TGCGCCAGCAGGGGACAAAGGGGTCTGAATGAGCAGTTCTTC CASRGQRGLNEQFF
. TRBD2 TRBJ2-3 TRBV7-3 TGTGCCAGCAGCTTAGGGACTAGCGCCTGGGGAGATACGCAGTATTTT CASSLGTSAWGDTQYF